The 5 T cell receptor beta chains in this list originate from one sample, sequenced in a study of cytomegalovirus exposure and HLA in healthy donors. The PCR was carried out with 60 Vbeta primers and 13 Jbeta primers. The assay was immunoSEQ multiplex PCR, and TCRdb's table has in-frame clones only and misses some. The sample includes about 120,000 clones, about 16% of them seen just once. Sequenced material: PBMCs. The receptors come from a woman aged 18-29 years in good health and CMV-seronegative.

The chain recombines TRBV6-1 with TRBJ1-1; the D gene is possibly TRBD1 (5 bases). This CDR3 has 13 amino acids. Trimming cost V 6 bases and J 3 bases, with 11 bases left between them. Per the germline V gene, CDR1 is MNHNS and CDR2 is SASEGT. The CDR3 nucleotides are TGTGCCAGCAGCTGGACAAAGGACACTGAAGCTTTCTTT. It codes for CASSWTKDTEAFF.

This clone turned up a few times. V gene TRBV15 combines with J gene TRBJ1-4; D might be TRBD1 (6 bases). The CDR3 length is 17 residues. The V end lost 0 bases, the J end lost 4 bases, and 15 bases lay between the germline ends. Germline CDR1 LNHNV, CDR2 YYDKDF (reference sequence). CDR3 nucleotide sequence: TGTGCCACCAGCAGAGATCGAAGGACAGTTATTAATGAAAAACTGTTTTTT. Amino acid sequence: CATSRDRRTVINEKLFF.

This chain connects TRBV30 to TRBJ1-5, with D maybe TRBD1 (5 bases). The germline gives CDR1 GTSNPN, CDR2 SVGIG (reference sequence). This CDR3 has 15 amino acids. Trimming stripped 0 bases from V and 2 bases from J, with 11 bases between. The CDR3 DNA is TGTGCCTGGAGTGTACGGGGGACGGGCAATCAGCCCCAGCATTTT. Protein sequence: CAWSVRGTGNQPQHF.

This clone was seen only a few times. This chain uses TRBV9 with TRBJ2-3; 11 bases are shared with TRBD2. Trimming at V came to 4 bases and at J to 0 bases, leaving 4 bases not matched to a gene. The CDR3 has 16 residues. The germline CDR1 and CDR2 sequences are SGDLS and YYNGEE. Written as DNA, the CDR3 is TGTGCCAGCAGCCCAGGGACTAGCGGAAGCACAGATACGCAGTATTTT. Translating it yields CASSPGTSGSTDTQYF.

In its sample, this clone was seen a few times. The chain uses TRBV7-9 and TRBJ2-1; tentative D call: TRBD2 (6 bases). Germline CDR1 SEHNR, CDR2 FQNEAQ (reference sequence). The germline V and J ends were trimmed by 11 bases and 7 bases, with 18 bases remaining between them. CDR3 size: 13 residues. CDR3 sequence: CASFTTRDNEQFF. The CDR3 DNA reads TGTGCCTCATTTACGACTAGGGATAATGAGCAGTTCTTC.